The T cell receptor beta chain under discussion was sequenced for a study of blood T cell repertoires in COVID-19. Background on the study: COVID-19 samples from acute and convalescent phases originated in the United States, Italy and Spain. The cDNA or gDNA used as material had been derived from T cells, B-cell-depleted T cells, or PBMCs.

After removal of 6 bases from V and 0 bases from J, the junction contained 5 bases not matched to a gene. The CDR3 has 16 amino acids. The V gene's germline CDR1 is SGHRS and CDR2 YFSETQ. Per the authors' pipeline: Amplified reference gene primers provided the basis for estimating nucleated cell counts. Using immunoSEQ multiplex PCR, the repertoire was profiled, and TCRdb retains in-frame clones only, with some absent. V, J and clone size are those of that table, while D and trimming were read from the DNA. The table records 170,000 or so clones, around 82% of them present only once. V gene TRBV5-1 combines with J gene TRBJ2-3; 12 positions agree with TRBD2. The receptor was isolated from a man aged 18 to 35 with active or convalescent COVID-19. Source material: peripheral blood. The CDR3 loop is CASTQGTSGSTDTQYF. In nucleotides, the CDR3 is TGCGCCAGCACTCAAGGGACTAGCGGGAGCACAGATACGCAGTATTTT.